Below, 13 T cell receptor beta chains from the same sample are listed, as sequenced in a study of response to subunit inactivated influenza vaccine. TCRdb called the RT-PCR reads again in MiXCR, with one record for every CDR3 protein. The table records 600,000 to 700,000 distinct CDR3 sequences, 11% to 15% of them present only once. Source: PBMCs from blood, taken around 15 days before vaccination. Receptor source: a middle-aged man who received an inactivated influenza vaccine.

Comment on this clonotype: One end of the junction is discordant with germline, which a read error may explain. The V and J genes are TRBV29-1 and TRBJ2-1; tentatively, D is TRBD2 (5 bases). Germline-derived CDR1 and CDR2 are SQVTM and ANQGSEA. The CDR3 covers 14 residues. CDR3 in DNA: TGCAGCTCATCGACGGGCGGGTCCTACTATGAGCAGTTCTTC. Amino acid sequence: CSSSTGGSYYEQFF.

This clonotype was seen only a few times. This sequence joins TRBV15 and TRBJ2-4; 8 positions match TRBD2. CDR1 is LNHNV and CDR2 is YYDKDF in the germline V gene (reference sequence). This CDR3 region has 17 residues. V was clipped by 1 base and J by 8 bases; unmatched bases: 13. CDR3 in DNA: TGTGCCACCAGCAGAGGTCGGGGGCTAGCGGGCCAGCACATTCAGTACTTC. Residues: CATSRGRGLAGQHIQYF.

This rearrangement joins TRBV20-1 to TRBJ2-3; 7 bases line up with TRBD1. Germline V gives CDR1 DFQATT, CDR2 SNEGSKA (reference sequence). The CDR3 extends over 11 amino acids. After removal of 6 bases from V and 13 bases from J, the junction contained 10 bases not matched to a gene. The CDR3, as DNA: TGCAGTGCCAAAAAAGGGGGCACCAAGTATTTT. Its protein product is CSAKKGGTKYF.

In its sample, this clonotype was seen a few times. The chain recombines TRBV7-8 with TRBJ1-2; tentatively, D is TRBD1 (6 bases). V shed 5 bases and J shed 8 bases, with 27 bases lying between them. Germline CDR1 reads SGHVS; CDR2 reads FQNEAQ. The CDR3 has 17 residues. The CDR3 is CASSPVIGGSLLGGYTF. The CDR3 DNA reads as TGTGCCAGCAGCCCTGTGATAGGGGGATCACTATTAGGGGGCTACACCTTC. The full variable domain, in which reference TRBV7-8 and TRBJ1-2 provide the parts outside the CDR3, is GAGVSQSPRYKVAKRGQDVALRCDPISGHVSLFWYQQALGQGPEFLTYFQNEAQLDKSGLPSDRFFAERPEGSVSTLKIQRTQQEDSAVYLCASSPVIGGSLLGGYTFGSGTRLTVV.

The CDR3 DNA sequence: TGCAGTGCTAGCCCGCTAGCGGGAGAATCCAATGAGCAGTTCTTC. This gives the protein CSASPLAGESNEQFF. The genes are TRBV20-1 and TRBJ2-1, with 10 bases fitting TRBD2. The CDR3 contains 15 residues. Per the germline V gene, CDR1 is DFQATT and CDR2 is SNEGSKA (reference sequence). Germline trimming cut 3 bases from V and 6 bases from J; bases unmatched to any gene: 8.

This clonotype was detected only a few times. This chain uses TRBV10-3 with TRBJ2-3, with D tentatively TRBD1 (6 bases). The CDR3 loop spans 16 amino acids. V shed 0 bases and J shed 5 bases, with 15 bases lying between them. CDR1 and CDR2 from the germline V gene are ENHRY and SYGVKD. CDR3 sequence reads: CAISESPGEYKDTQYF. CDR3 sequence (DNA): TGTGCCATCAGTGAGTCGCCAGGGGAGTATAAAGATACGCAGTATTTT.

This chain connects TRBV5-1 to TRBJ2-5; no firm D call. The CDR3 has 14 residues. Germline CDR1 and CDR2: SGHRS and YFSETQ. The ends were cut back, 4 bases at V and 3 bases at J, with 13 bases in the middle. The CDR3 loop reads CASSQDRAKETQYF. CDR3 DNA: TGCGCCAGCAGCCAGGACCGGGCCAAAGAGACCCAGTACTTC.

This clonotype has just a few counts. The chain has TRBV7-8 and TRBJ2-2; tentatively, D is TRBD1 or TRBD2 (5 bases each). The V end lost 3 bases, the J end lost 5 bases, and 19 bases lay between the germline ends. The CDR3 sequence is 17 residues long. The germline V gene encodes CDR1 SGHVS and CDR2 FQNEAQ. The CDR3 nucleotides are TGTGCCAGCAGCTTTAACACCGGGACGCGAGGGACCGGGGAGCTGTTTTTT. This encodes CASSFNTGTRGTGELFF.

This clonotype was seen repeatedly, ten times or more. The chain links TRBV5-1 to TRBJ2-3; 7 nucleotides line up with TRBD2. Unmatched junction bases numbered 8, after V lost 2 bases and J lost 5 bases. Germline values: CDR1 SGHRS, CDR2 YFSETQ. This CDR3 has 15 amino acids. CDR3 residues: CASSFAAGPGDTQYF. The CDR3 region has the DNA TGCGCCAGCAGCTTCGCAGCGGGGCCAGGAGATACGCAGTATTTT.

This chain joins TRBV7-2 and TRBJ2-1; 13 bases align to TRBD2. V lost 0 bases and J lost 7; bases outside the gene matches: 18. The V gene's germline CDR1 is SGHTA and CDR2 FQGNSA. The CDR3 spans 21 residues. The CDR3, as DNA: TGTGCCAGCAGCTTAGCTGGACTAGCGGGGGAGTTACCGTTTATGCAGAATGAGCAGTTCTTC. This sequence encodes CASSLAGLAGELPFMQNEQFF. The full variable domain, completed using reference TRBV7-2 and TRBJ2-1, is GAGVSQSPSNKVTEKGKDVELRCDPISGHTALYWYRQSLGQGLEFLIYFQGNSAPDKSGLPSDRFSAERTGGSVSTLTIQRTQQEDSAVYLCASSLAGLAGELPFMQNEQFFGPGTRLTVL.

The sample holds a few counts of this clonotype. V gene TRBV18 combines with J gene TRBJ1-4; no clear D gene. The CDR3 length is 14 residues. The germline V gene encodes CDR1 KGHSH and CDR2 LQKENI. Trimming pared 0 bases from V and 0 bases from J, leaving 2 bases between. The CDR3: CASSPPSTNEKLFF. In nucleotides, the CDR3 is TGTGCCAGCTCACCACCCTCAACTAATGAAAAACTGTTTTTT. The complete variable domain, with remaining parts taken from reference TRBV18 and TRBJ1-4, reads NAGVMQNPRHLVRRRGQEARLRCSPMKGHSHVYWYRQLPEEGLKFMVYLQKENIIDESGMPKERFSAEFPKEGPSILRIQQVVRGDSAAYFCASSPPSTNEKLFFGSGTQLSVL.

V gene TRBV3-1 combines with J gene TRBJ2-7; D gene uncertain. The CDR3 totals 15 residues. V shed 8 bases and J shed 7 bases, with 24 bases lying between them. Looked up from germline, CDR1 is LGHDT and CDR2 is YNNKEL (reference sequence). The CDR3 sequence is CASSKQVPFTQEQYF. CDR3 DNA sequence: TGTGCCAGCTCCAAGCAGGTCCCTTTTACACAGGAGCAGTACTTC.

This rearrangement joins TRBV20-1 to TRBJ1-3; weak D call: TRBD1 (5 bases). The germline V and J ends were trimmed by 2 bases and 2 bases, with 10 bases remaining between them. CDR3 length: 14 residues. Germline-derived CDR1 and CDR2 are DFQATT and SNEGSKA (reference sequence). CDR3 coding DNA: TGCAGTGCTAGACCCAGAGGGGCTGGAAACACCATATATTTT. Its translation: CSARPRGAGNTIYF.